This T cell receptor (beta chain) was profiled in a study of cytomegalovirus exposure and HLA in healthy donors. The PCR made use of 60 Vbeta and 13 Jbeta primers. Sequencing used immunoSEQ multiplex PCR; TCRdb keeps in-frame clones, though not all of them. The sample carries fewer than 130,000 clones, approximately 86% recorded once. CDR3 length equals 15 residues. Trimming took off 4 bases at V and 2 bases at J, with 16 bases between the two ends. Germline V CDR1 and CDR2: SGDLS, YYNGEE. The sample consisted of PBMCs. This receptor was obtained from a man in his forties or fifties in good health and CMV-seronegative. This sequence joins TRBV9 and TRBJ2-7; the D gene is possibly TRBD1 (5 bases). The CDR3 loop reads CASSPGHSLTYEQYF. DNA of the CDR3: TGTGCCAGCAGCCCCGGACACAGCCTTACCTACGAGCAGTACTTC.